This section outlines one T cell receptor beta chain sequence together with its context. The data derive from a study of shared clonotypes between healthy human individuals. Sequencing was performed with immunoSEQ multiplex PCR; in TCRdb, only in-frame clones are kept and a portion is missing. The table includes roughly 720,000 clones, 90% detected once. The CDR3 has 15 amino acids. Germline V gene sequence: CDR1 MNHNS, CDR2 SASEGT. V gave up 2 bases and J gave up 4 bases; unmatched junction bases: 5. The rearrangement links TRBV6-1 to TRBJ2-7, with TRBD1 matching over 10 bases. This TCR was sampled from a man aged 18 to 29 in good health. Some clones in this sample may be carry-over from other donors' samples. The specimen sequenced was memory CD8+ T cells from PBMCs. Regarding subset: CD45RO+ cells pooled with CCR7-negative TemRA cells. CDR3 nucleotides: TGTGCCAGCAGTGAACTGGGACAGGGGTTATACGAGCAGTACTTC. As protein: CASSELGQGLYEQYF.